A single T cell receptor beta chain is shown here with its context. No antigen is known for it. No much larger clone is present one base from it, and per-base qualities are unavailable. Blood samples were collected up to 4 times in the first month after transplant and then at least monthly when available. Preparation of the library involved the immunoSEQ multiplex PCR assay. For most patients, high-throughput TCR-beta CDR3 sequencing of genomic DNA was performed by Adaptive Biotechnologies. In the source study's methods: TCR sequencing data were retrieved from Adaptive's ImmunoSEQ software for 15 to 20 patients, whereas three other patients were processed with MiXCR and VDJtools. CDR3 nucleotide sequences shared between donor and recipient were removed because their origin could not be assigned. To be classed as alloreactive, a clone needed at least 2-fold expansion over unstimulated cells and a minimum CFSE-low frequency of 0.002% (template counts) or 0.001% (read counts). Clones were considered mappable if detected in sequenced pre-transplant spleen, lymph node, or MLR CFSE-low populations of the donor or recipient. Cumulative frequency of alloreactive clones was calculated as a percentage of all sequences weighted by copy number. This immuneACCESS table, as held by TCRdb, lists in-frame sequences with V and J called but not all clones. Of the missing ones, under half trace to an unresolved V gene in checked studies; the others have no known cause. Clonal size and the V and J genes are those of that table, whereas D and trimming came from the DNA. The sample table contains 50,000 or so clones; only one count was recorded for 90% to 95% of them. The ten largest clones take up 5% to 6.5% of the sample.

The record originates from a study of graft-versus-host responses after intestinal transplantation (dated by TCRdb to the early 2020s). General notes on the study: Recipients received multivisceral, liver-intestinal, or isolated intestinal transplants. Every recipient was given anti-thymocyte globulin induction, then maintenance tacrolimus and steroids for approximately 3 years. After intestinal transplantation, graft-versus-host and host-versus-graft alloreactive T cell clones in the graft, circulation and bone marrow were tracked using bulk TCR-beta CDR3 sequencing. Alloreactive clones were identified by sequencing pre-transplant mixed lymphocyte reaction products and comparing these products with unstimulated pre-transplant donor and recipient T cells. The cohort enrolled approximately 24 intestinal transplant recipients including one retransplant, and a few patients lacking pretransplant specimens were excluded. A peak of at least 4% donor T cells among recipient peripheral blood mononuclear cells was the definition used for donor T cell macrochimerism. Instead of going to the commercial service, samples from a few later patients were sequenced in-house on an Illumina MiSeq and processed with MiXCR. Results and caveats for the whole study, not just this receptor: Early after transplant, peak levels of circulating GvH clones were associated with declines in HvG clones. Patients with donor T cell macrochimerism had high GvH to HvG T cell clonal ratios in their allografts. GvH clones were detected in recipient bone marrow, and some appeared earlier in ileal mucosa or blood, consistent with an intestinal mucosal origin. The relatively low number and heterogeneity of intestinal transplant patients limited the conclusions.

The TCR sequence derives from a human patient who received an intestinal transplant, so some T cells may come from the graft donor. The sample in question was PBMCs, obtained around 820 days after a first intestinal transplant, on the day of a second.

The sequenced DNA: TGTGCCAGCAGTTTATCTCGGGCTGAGCAGTTCTTC. Protein translation: CASSLSRAEQFF. The chain is encoded by TRBV27 joined to TRBJ2-1, with no D gene named confidently. The V and J ends are trimmed by 0 bases and 9 bases, leaving 6 bases between them. The CDR3 runs 12 residues from the cysteine to the phenylalanine. The sequence is cut down to CDR3 DNA, 36 bases in frame from base 1. The germline V gene (reference sequence) gives CDR1 as MNHEY and CDR2 as SMNVEV.